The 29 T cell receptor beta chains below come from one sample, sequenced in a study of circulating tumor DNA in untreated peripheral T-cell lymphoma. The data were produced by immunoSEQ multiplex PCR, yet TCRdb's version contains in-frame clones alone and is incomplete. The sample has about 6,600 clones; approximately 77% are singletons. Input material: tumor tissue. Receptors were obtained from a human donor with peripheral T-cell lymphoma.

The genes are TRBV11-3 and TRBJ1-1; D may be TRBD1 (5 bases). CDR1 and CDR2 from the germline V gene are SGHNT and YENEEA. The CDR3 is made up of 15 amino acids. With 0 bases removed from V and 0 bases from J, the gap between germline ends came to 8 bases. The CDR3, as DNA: TGTGCCAGCAGCTTAGAGGGGACGATGAACACTGAAGCTTTCTTT. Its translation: CASSLEGTMNTEAFF.

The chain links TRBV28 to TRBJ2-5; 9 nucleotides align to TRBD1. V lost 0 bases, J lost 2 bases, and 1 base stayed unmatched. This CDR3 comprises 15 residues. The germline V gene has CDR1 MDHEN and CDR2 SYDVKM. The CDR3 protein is CASSLWGTGQETQYF. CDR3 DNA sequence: TGTGCCAGCAGTTTATGGGGGACAGGGCAAGAGACCCAGTACTTC.

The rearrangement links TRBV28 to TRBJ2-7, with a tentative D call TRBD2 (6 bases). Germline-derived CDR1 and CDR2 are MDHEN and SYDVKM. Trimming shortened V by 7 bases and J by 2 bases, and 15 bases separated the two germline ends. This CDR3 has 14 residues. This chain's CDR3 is CASTSIGGPYEQYF. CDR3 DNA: TGTGCCAGCACCTCCATCGGAGGGCCCTACGAGCAGTACTTC.

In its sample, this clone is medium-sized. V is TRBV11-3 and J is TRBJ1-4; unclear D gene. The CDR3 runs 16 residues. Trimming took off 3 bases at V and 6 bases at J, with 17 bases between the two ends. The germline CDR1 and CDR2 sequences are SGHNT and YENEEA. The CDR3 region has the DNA TGTGCCAGCAGCTTGGCCCTTCCCGGGGTTCATGAAAAACTGTTTTTT. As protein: CASSLALPGVHEKLFF.

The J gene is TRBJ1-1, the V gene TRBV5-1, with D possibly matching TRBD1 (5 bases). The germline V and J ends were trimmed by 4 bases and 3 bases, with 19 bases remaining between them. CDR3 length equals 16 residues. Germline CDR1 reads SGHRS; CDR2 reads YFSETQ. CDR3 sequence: CASSTGETRIYTEAFF. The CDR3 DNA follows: TGCGCCAGCAGCACAGGAGAGACAAGGATTTACACTGAAGCTTTCTTT.

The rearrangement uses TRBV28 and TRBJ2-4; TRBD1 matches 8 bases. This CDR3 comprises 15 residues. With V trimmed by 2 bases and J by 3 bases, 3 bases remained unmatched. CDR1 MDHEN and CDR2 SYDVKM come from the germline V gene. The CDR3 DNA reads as TGTGCCAGCAGTTTACAGGGGGCGGTCAAAAACATTCAGTACTTC. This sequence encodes CASSLQGAVKNIQYF.

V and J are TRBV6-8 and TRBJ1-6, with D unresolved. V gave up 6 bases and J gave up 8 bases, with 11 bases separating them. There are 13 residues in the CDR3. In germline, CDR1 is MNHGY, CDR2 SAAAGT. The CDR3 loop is CASSTNKDSPLHF. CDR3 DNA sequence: TGTGCCAGCAGCACGAATAAGGATTCACCCCTCCACTTT.

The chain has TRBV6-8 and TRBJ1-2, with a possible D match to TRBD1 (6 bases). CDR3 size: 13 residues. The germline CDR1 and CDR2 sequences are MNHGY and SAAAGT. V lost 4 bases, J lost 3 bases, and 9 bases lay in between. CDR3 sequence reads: CASSSTGHYGYTF. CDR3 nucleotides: TGTGCCAGCAGTTCTACAGGGCACTATGGCTACACCTTC.

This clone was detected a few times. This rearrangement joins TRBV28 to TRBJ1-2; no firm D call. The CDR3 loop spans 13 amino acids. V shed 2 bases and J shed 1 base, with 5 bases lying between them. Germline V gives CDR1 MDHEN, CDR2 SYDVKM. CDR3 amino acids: CASSLGLNYGYTF. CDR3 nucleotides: TGTGCCAGCAGTTTAGGCCTTAACTATGGCTACACCTTC.

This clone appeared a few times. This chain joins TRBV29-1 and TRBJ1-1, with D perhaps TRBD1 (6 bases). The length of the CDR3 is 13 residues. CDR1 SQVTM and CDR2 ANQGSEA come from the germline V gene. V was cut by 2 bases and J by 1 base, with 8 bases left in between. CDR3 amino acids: CSVERDTNTEAFF. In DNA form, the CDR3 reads TGCAGCGTTGAAAGGGACACGAACACTGAAGCTTTCTTT.

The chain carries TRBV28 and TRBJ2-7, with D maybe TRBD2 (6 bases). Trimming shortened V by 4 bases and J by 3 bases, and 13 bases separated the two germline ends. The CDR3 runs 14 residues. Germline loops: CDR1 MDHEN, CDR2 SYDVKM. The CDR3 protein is CASSSSSGSYEQYF. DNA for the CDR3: TGTGCCAGCAGTTCATCATCCGGGAGCTACGAGCAGTACTTC. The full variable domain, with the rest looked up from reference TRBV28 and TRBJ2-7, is DVKVTQSSRYLVKRTGEKVFLECVQDMDHENMFWYRQDPGLGLRLIYFSYDVKMKEKGDIPEGYSVSREKKERFSLILESASTNQTSMYLCASSSSSGSYEQYFGPGTRLTVT.

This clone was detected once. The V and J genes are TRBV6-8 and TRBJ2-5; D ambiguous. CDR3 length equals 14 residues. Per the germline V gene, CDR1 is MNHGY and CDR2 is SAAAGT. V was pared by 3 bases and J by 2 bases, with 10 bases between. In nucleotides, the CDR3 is TGTGCCAGCAGTTATTTGACGATACAAGAGACCCAGTACTTC. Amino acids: CASSYLTIQETQYF.

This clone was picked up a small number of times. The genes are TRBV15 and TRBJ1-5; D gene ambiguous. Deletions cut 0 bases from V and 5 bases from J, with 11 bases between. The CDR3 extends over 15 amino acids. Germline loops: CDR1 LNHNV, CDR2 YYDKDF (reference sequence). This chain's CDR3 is CATSRDVYRDQPQHF. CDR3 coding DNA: TGTGCCACCAGCAGAGATGTATACCGAGATCAGCCCCAGCATTTT.

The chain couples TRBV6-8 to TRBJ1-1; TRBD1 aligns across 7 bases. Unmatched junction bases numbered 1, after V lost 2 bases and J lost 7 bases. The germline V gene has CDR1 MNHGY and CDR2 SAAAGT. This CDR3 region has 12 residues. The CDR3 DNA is TGTGCCAGCAGTTACGGGGACAGTGAAGCTTTCTTT. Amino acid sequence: CASSYGDSEAFF.

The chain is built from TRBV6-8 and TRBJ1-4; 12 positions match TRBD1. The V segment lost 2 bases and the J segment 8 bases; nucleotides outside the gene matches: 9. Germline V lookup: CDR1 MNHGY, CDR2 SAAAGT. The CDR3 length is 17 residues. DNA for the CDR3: TGTGCCAGCAGTTACGATCCTACCGGGACAGGGGGCGAAAAACTGTTTTTT. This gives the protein CASSYDPTGTGGEKLFF.

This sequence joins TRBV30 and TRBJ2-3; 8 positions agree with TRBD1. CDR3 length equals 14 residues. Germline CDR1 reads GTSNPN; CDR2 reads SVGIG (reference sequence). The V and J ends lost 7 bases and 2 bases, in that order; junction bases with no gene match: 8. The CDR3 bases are TGTGCCTTTGACAGGGGACAAACCACAGATACGCAGTATTTT. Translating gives CAFDRGQTTDTQYF.

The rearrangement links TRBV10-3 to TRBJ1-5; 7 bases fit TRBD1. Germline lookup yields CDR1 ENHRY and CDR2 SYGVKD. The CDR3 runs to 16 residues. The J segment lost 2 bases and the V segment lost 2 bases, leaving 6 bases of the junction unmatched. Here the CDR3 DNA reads TGTGCCATCAGTGAGACGACAGGGACGGGCAATCAGCCCCAGCATTTT. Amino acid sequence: CAISETTGTGNQPQHF.

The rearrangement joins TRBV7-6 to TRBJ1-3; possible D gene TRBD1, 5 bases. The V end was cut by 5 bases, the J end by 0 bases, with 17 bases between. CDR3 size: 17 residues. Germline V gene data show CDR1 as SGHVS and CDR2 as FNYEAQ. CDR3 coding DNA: TGTGCCAGCAGCCAACTAGACAGCTCCTTCTCTGGAAACACCATATATTTT. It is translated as CASSQLDSSFSGNTIYF.

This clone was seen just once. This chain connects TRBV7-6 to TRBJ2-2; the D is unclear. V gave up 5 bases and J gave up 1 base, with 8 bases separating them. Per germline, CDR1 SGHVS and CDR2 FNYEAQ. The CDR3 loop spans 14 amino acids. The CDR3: CASSLQVNTGELFF. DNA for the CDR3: TGTGCCAGCAGCCTCCAGGTGAACACCGGGGAGCTGTTTTTT.

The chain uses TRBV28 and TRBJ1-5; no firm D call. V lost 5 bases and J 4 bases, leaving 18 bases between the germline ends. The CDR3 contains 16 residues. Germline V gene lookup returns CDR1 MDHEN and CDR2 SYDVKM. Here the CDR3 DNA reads TGTGCCAGCAGTCCCCGCGGGCTTTCTCGGAATCAGCCCCAGCATTTT. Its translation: CASSPRGLSRNQPQHF. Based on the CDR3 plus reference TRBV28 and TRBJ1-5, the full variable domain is DVKVTQSSRYLVKRTGEKVFLECVQDMDHENMFWYRQDPGLGLRLIYFSYDVKMKEKGDIPEGYSVSREKKERFSLILESASTNQTSMYLCASSPRGLSRNQPQHFGDGTRLSIL.

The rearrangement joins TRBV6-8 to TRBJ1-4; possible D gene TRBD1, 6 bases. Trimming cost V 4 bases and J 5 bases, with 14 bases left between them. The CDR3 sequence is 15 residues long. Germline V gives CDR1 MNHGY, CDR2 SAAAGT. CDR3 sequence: CASSLQTGANEKLFF. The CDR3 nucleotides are TGTGCCAGCAGTTTACAGACAGGTGCGAATGAAAAACTGTTTTTT.

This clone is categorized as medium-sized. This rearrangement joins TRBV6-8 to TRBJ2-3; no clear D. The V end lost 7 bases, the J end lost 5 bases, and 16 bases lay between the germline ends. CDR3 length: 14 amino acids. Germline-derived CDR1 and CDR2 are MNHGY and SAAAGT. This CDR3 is CASNSYPVGDTQYF. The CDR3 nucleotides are TGTGCCAGCAACTCTTACCCCGTTGGAGATACGCAGTATTTT.

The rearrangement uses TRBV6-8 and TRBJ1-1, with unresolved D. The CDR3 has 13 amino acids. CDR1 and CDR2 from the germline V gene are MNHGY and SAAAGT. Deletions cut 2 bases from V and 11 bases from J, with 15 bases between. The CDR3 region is CASSYPPTGAAFF. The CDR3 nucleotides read TGTGCCAGCAGTTACCCCCCCACGGGAGCGGCTTTCTTT.

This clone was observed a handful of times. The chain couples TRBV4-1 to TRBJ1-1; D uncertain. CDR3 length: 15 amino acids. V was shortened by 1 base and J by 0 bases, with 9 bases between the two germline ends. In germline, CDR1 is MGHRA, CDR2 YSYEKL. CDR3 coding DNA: TGCGCCAGCAGCCAAGCATCAACATTGAACACTGAAGCTTTCTTT. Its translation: CASSQASTLNTEAFF.

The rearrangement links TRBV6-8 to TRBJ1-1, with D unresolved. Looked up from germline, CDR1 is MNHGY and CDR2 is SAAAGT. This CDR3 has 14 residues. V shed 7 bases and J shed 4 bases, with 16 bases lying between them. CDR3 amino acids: CASTPLLGSTEAFF. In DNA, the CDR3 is TGTGCCAGCACTCCACTACTGGGCAGCACTGAAGCTTTCTTT.

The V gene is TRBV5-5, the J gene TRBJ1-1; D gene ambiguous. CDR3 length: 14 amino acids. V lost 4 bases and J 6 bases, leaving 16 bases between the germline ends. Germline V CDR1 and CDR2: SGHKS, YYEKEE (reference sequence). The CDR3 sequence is CASSLRWENAEAFF. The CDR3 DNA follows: TGTGCCAGCAGCCTACGCTGGGAGAATGCTGAAGCTTTCTTT.

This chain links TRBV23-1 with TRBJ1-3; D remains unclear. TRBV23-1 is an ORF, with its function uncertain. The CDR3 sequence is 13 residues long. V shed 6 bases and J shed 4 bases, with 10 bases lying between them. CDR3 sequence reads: CASSLIRGNTIYF. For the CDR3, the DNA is TGCGCCAGCAGCTTGATTAGAGGAAACACCATATATTTT.

This chain's CDR3 is CASSPEETGTATYEQYF. The CDR3 DNA reads TGTGCCAGCTCACCAGAGGAAACCGGAACAGCTACCTACGAGCAGTACTTC. V is TRBV18 and J is TRBJ2-7; D is uncertain. The CDR3 totals 17 residues. CDR1 is KGHSH, CDR2 LQKENI, per germline. V lost 2 bases and J 2 bases, leaving 19 bases between the germline ends.

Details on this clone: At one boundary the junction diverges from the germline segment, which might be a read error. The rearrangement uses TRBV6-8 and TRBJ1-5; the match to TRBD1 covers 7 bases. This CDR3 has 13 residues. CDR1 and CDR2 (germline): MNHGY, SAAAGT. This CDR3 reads CASSPGTDQSQHF. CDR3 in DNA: TGTGCCAGCAGTCCCGGGACAGATCAGTCCCAGCATTTT.